One sample yielded the 26 T cell receptor beta chains listed below, sequenced in a study of metastatic and nonmetastatic thyroid tumors. Each patient came to thyroid surgery without any prior treatment (of any kind). TCRdb ran MiXCR on the PCR reads. Here the sample spans about 9,500 clones, around 29% being singletons. Specimen: tumor tissue. These receptors were obtained from a female donor with papillary thyroid cancer or a benign thyroid nodule (not recorded which). Some clones in this sample may be carry-over from other donors' samples.

The genes are TRBV6-1 and TRBJ1-5, with D perhaps TRBD1 (6 bases). V was trimmed by 6 bases and J by 11 bases, leaving 26 bases between them. Germline V gene data show CDR1 as MNHNS and CDR2 as SASEGT. The CDR3 length is 16 residues. The CDR3 DNA reads TGTGCCAGCAGGGACCCCCGGACAGCCCGAAGGCAGGCCCAGCATTTT. Residues: CASRDPRTARRQAQHF.

This clone is labeled medium-sized (0.01 to 0.1%). The V call is TRBV7-2, the J call TRBJ2-1, with TRBD2 matching 10 bases. CDR1 is SGHTA and CDR2 is FQGNSA in the germline V gene. This CDR3 spans 14 amino acids. V was pared by 5 bases and J by 15 bases, with 13 bases of the junction left unmatched. For the CDR3, the DNA is TGTGCCAGCAGCCCTTGGACTAGCGGCCAAGAACTGTTCTTC. Translated: CASSPWTSGQELFF.

The chain couples TRBV30 to TRBJ1-2; D remains ambiguous. The CDR3 is 12 residues long. Germline loops: CDR1 GTSNPN, CDR2 SVGIG (reference sequence). V was clipped by 1 base and J by 5 bases, with 8 bases between them. CDR3: CAWSAHRYGYTF. The CDR3 nucleotides are TGTGCCTGGAGTGCCCATAGATATGGCTACACCTTC.

By share, this clone counts as medium-sized. V gene TRBV20-1 combines with J gene TRBJ1-6, with 8 bases aligning to TRBD1. The CDR3 sequence is 15 residues long. Losses at the gene ends were 5 bases for V and 2 bases for J; bases not matched to a gene: 5. Germline values: CDR1 DFQATT, CDR2 SNEGSKA (reference sequence). DNA of the CDR3: TGCAGTGCTTTAACAGGGGGAGCCTATAATTCACCCCTCCACTTT. Residues: CSALTGGAYNSPLHF.

The genes are TRBV3-1 and TRBJ2-3; D ambiguous. From germline, CDR1 is LGHDT and CDR2 YNNKEL (reference sequence). This CDR3 has 13 amino acids. V lost 0 bases and J lost 6, with 7 bases in between. CDR3 DNA: TGTGCCAGCAGCCAAGAATGGCAGGATACGCAGTATTTT. It translates to CASSQEWQDTQYF.

The chain recombines TRBV5-4 with TRBJ1-2; 11 bases line up with TRBD1. The CDR3 is 15 amino acids. J was trimmed by 8 bases and V by 3 bases; bases with no gene match: 9. From germline, CDR1 is SGHNT and CDR2 YYREEE (reference sequence). The CDR3 nucleotides read TGTGCCAGCAGCTCGGCAGGGGACAGGGGGAACGGCTACACCTTC. Its protein product is CASSSAGDRGNGYTF.

This rearrangement joins TRBV5-1 to TRBJ2-1; perhaps TRBD2 as D (6 bases). The CDR3 runs 14 residues. Germline values: CDR1 SGHRS, CDR2 YFSETQ. Trimming removed 3 bases at V and 8 bases at J, with 15 bases between. The CDR3 sequence is CASSWGERGDEQFF. In DNA form, the CDR3 reads TGCGCCAGCAGCTGGGGGGAGAGAGGCGATGAGCAGTTCTTC.

This clone has a count of ten or more. The chain couples TRBV2 to TRBJ1-3; 7 nucleotides line up with TRBD1. The germline V gene encodes CDR1 SNHLY and CDR2 FYNNEI. V shed 4 bases, J shed 0 bases, and the junction held 6 bases outside the gene matches. The CDR3 loop spans 16 amino acids. The CDR3 DNA sequence: TGTGCCAGCAGTGCAGGGGGGATAAGCTCTGGAAACACCATATATTTT. As protein: CASSAGGISSGNTIYF.

The rearrangement links TRBV28 to TRBJ2-7; D is unclear. The CDR3 has 15 residues. Germline V CDR1 and CDR2: MDHEN, SYDVKM. V was cut by 5 bases and J by 5 bases, with 19 bases left in between. CDR3 bases: TGTGCCAGCAGTCCCGGGCAGGCGGTTACCCACGAGCAGTACTTC. Encoded protein: CASSPGQAVTHEQYF.

The gene calls are TRBV20-1 and TRBJ2-6; 7 bases fit TRBD2. The V gene end was trimmed by 3 bases and the J gene end by 5 bases; junction bases not matched to a gene: 7. The CDR3 length is 15 residues. CDR1 is DFQATT, CDR2 SNEGSKA, per germline (reference sequence). For the CDR3, the DNA is TGCAGTGCTAGGGGGAGGGCCCTTCGGGCCAACGTCCTGACTTTC. Translating it yields CSARGRALRANVLTF.

This clone was picked up one time. The gene calls are TRBV20-1 and TRBJ2-1; 7 bases map to TRBD2. V was pared by 5 bases and J by 1 base, with 5 bases of the junction left unmatched. The germline V gene has CDR1 DFQATT and CDR2 SNEGSKA (reference sequence). The CDR3 contains 14 residues. The DNA of the CDR3 is TGCAGTGCTTTTAGCGGGCCTTCCTACAATGAGCAGTTCTTC. Translating gives CSAFSGPSYNEQFF.

The gene calls are TRBV13 and TRBJ1-5; TRBD1 might be the D (5 bases). V was clipped by 3 bases and J by 1 base, with 13 bases between them. The germline V gene encodes CDR1 PRHDT and CDR2 FYEKMQ (reference sequence). The CDR3 is made up of 16 amino acids. The CDR3 region has the DNA TGTGCCAGCAGCTTCGGGGGGGACCTCAGCAATCAGCCCCAGCATTTT. This encodes CASSFGGDLSNQPQHF.

Many counts were recorded for this clone. The rearrangement links TRBV19 to TRBJ1-5, with TRBD1 identical over 10 bases. The CDR3 sequence is 17 residues long. The V and J ends lost 5 bases and 6 bases, in that order; junction bases with no gene match: 13. CDR1 is LNHDA, CDR2 SQIVND, per germline (reference sequence). The CDR3 DNA reads as TGTGCCAGTAGTCCCCATGGACAGGGGGGGGGTACTCAGCCCCAGCATTTT. Encoded protein: CASSPHGQGGGTQPQHF.

This clone occurred a few times. The chain carries TRBV6-1 and TRBJ2-1; 9 bases map to TRBD2. This CDR3 comprises 16 residues. The J segment lost 0 bases and the V segment lost 6 bases, leaving 6 bases of the junction unmatched. CDR1 is MNHNS, CDR2 SASEGT, per germline. The CDR3 nucleotides are TGTGCCAGCAGATTTAGCGGGGGAGGCTCCTACAATGAGCAGTTCTTC. Amino acids: CASRFSGGGSYNEQFF.

This clone came up many times. The chain couples TRBV7-8 to TRBJ2-4; D gene uncertain. Trimming pared 5 bases from V and 4 bases from J, leaving 15 bases between. The CDR3 is 15 residues long. CDR1 SGHVS and CDR2 FQNEAQ come from the germline V gene. The chain's CDR3 is CASSPGPGRKNIQYF. CDR3 in DNA: TGTGCCAGCAGCCCAGGACCAGGACGGAAAAACATTCAGTACTTC.

The chain recombines TRBV6-6 with TRBJ2-2; TRBD2 agrees at 8 bases. Germline V gene sequence: CDR1 MNHNY, CDR2 SVGAGI (reference sequence). Trimming cost V 5 bases and J 4 bases; bases outside gene matches: 15. The length of the CDR3 is 18 residues. This CDR3 reads CASSPYSAGVMSTGELFF. Here the CDR3 DNA reads TGTGCCAGCAGTCCTTATTCAGCGGGAGTTATGAGCACCGGGGAGCTGTTTTTT.

The chain uses TRBV4-1 and TRBJ2-3; 11 nucleotides match TRBD2. CDR3 length: 15 residues. The germline V gene encodes CDR1 MGHRA and CDR2 YSYEKL. Trimming at V came to 4 bases and at J to 1 base, leaving 1 base not matched to a gene. The CDR3 DNA sequence: TGCGCCAGCAGCCGTAGCGGGAGGGGCACAGATACGCAGTATTTT. The encoded protein is CASSRSGRGTDTQYF.

As to this clone: Possible read error: a much larger clone is one base away. At the DNA level, this CDR3 is encoded by other sequences in the same sample as well. The J gene is TRBJ2-6, the V gene TRBV9, with D possibly being TRBD1 (6 bases). This CDR3 has 15 residues. Germline loops: CDR1 SGDLS, CDR2 YYNGEE. Here the CDR3 reads CASSPSGAGANALTF. The CDR3 DNA is TGTGCCAGCAGCCCATCAGGGGCTGGGGCCAACGCCCTGACTTTC. Based on the CDR3 plus reference TRBV9 and TRBJ2-6, the full variable domain is DSGVTQTPKHLITATGQRVTLRCSPRSGDLSVYWYQQSLDQGLQFLIQYYNGEERAKGNILERFSAQQFPDLHSELNLSSLELGDSALYFCASSPSGAGANALTFGAGSRLTVL.

At least ten counts were recorded for this clone. The CDR3 bases are TGCGCCAGCAGCCAAGATCCCCTCTACGAGCAGTACTTC. This encodes CASSQDPLYEQYF. This chain links TRBV4-3 with TRBJ2-7; D is unresolved. V lost 0 bases and J 3 bases, leaving 6 bases between the germline ends. Germline values: CDR1 LGHNA, CDR2 YSLEER. This CDR3 spans 13 amino acids.

In this sample, this clone is large. The chain has TRBV2 and TRBJ2-2; 8 bases are shared with TRBD2. V gave up 5 bases and J gave up 0 bases; unmatched junction bases: 2. CDR3 length equals 15 residues. Germline lookup yields CDR1 SNHLY and CDR2 FYNNEI. The CDR3 DNA follows: TGTGCCAGCAGTACTAGCGGTTCGAACACCGGGGAGCTGTTTTTT. This encodes CASSTSGSNTGELFF.

This chain uses TRBV7-2 with TRBJ2-5, with 8 bases fitting TRBD2. There are 16 residues in the CDR3. Germline assignment: CDR1 SGHTA and CDR2 FQGNSA. Trimming took 1 base from V and 4 from J; bases not matched to a gene: 8. As DNA, the CDR3 is TGTGCCAGCAGCTTAGGAGCTGGCGGGAGGCTAGAGACCCAGTACTTC. This gives the protein CASSLGAGGRLETQYF.

Only a few counts were recorded for this clone. The chain has TRBV7-8 and TRBJ1-3; D may be TRBD1 (6 bases). V was pared by 5 bases and J by 2 bases, with 19 bases between. Germline V CDR1 and CDR2: SGHVS, FQNEAQ. The CDR3 sequence is 17 residues long. CDR3 protein: CASSAYFRGVPGNTIYF. As DNA, the CDR3 is TGTGCCAGCAGCGCCTACTTCAGGGGAGTCCCTGGAAACACCATATATTTT.

The rearrangement joins TRBV6-1 to TRBJ1-6; 7 bases align to TRBD1. The V gene end was trimmed by 6 bases and the J gene end by 10 bases; junction bases not matched to a gene: 12. This CDR3 has 15 residues. Germline lookup yields CDR1 MNHNS and CDR2 SASEGT. CDR3 loop: CASSQLQGGGSPLHF. The CDR3 region has the DNA TGTGCCAGCAGCCAACTGCAGGGAGGGGGCTCACCCCTCCACTTT.

The J gene is TRBJ2-3, the V gene TRBV19; D may be TRBD2 (5 bases). Per germline, CDR1 LNHDA and CDR2 SQIVND (reference sequence). With 3 bases removed from V and 1 base from J, the gap between germline ends came to 14 bases. This CDR3 contains 16 residues. CDR3 sequence (DNA): TGTGCCAGTAGTATTCTCTTGGCTAGCCGCACAGATACGCAGTATTTT. As protein: CASSILLASRTDTQYF. The entire variable domain, with the rest obtained from reference TRBV19 and TRBJ2-3, is as follows: DGGITQSPKYLFRKEGQNVTLSCEQNLNHDAMYWYRQDPGQGLRLIYYSQIVNDFQKGDIAEGYSVSREKKESFPLTVTSAQKNPTAFYLCASSILLASRTDTQYFGPGTRLTVL.

In this sample, this clone turned up many times. V gene TRBV18 combines with J gene TRBJ2-5; D possibly corresponds to TRBD2 (7 bases). Germline V lookup: CDR1 KGHSH, CDR2 LQKENI. V shed 5 bases and J shed 2 bases, with 9 bases lying between them. The CDR3 is 13 amino acids. CDR3 sequence reads: CASSRGGQETQYF. CDR3 DNA sequence: TGTGCCAGCTCAAGGGGGGGACAAGAGACCCAGTACTTC. The whole variable domain, remainder taken from reference TRBV18 and TRBJ2-5, is NAGVMQNPRHLVRRRGQEARLRCSPMKGHSHVYWYRQLPEEGLKFMVYLQKENIIDESGMPKERFSAEFPKEGPSILRIQQVVRGDSAAYFCASSRGGQETQYFGPGTRLLVL.

This chain joins TRBV28 and TRBJ1-2, with TRBD1 matching over 9 bases. The V segment lost 3 bases and the J segment 4 bases; nucleotides outside the gene matches: 9. Germline CDR1 is MDHEN and CDR2 is SYDVKM. CDR3 length: 16 residues. CDR3 loop: CASSLVRTGESYGYTF. The CDR3 DNA sequence: TGTGCCAGCAGTTTGGTGAGGACAGGGGAGAGCTATGGCTACACCTTC.